The 13 T cell receptor beta chains below all came from one sample that was sequenced in a study of tumor-infiltrating lymphocytes in oesophageal squamous cell carcinoma. TCRdb used MiXCR to reprocess the PCR reads, holding one entry per CDR3 protein. The data contain about 10,000 distinct CDR3 sequences, about 55% of them singletons. Sequenced input: esophageal tumor tissue. Every receptor here comes from a male donor with esophageal squamous cell carcinoma.

This clonotype was observed at least ten times. The chain carries TRBV5-1 and TRBJ2-5; perhaps TRBD2 as D (5 bases). Germline CDR1 SGHRS, CDR2 YFSETQ. The CDR3 has 11 amino acids. Trimming took off 5 bases at V and 6 bases at J, with 8 bases between the two ends. The CDR3 DNA sequence: TGCGCCAGCAGGGAGGCACAGACCCAGTACTTC. Encoded protein: CASREAQTQYF.

This clonotype was counted only a few times. The chain employs TRBV11-3 and TRBJ2-1; TRBD1 matches 9 bases. The CDR3 length is 16 residues. V dropped 5 bases and J dropped 4; count of bases not matched to a gene: 9. Germline V gene data show CDR1 as SGHNT and CDR2 as YENEEA. The CDR3 is CASSPRQGQGYNEQFF. In DNA, the CDR3 is TGTGCCAGCAGCCCGCGACAGGGACAGGGATACAATGAGCAGTTCTTC.

The chain links TRBV7-6 to TRBJ2-4; D gene uncertain. Germline CDR1 SGHVS, CDR2 FNYEAQ. Trimming shortened V by 5 bases and J by 13 bases, and 18 bases separated the two germline ends. The CDR3 runs 13 residues. The CDR3 DNA follows: TGTGCCAGCAGCCATCCTAGGGTAGGTGAGCAGTACTTC. The encoded protein is CASSHPRVGEQYF.

This clonotype was detected ten times or more. V is TRBV12-3 or TRBV12-4 and J is TRBJ2-7; the D gene is possibly TRBD2 (6 bases). Trimming stripped 8 bases from V and 4 bases from J, with 18 bases between. This CDR3 is 14 amino acids long. The CDR3 region has the DNA TGTGCCAGCTCCCGGGACTCACATTATTACGAGCAGTACTTC. It is translated as CASSRDSHYYEQYF.

This clonotype was found once. The rearrangement joins TRBV27 to TRBJ2-3; D is unresolved. TRBJ2-5 matches the DNA end more closely, so the J call is doubtful. This CDR3 spans 12 amino acids. Germline V gene sequence: CDR1 MNHEY, CDR2 SMNVEV (reference sequence). The CDR3 loop is CASSYNGETQYF. CDR3 in DNA: TGTGCCAGCAGTTACAACGGGGAGACCCAGTACTTC.

The sample holds a few counts of this clonotype. The chain is built from TRBV7-2 and TRBJ2-3; D may be TRBD1 (5 bases). The V and J ends lost 3 bases and 6 bases respectively, with 16 bases between them. CDR1 is SGHTA, CDR2 FQGNSA, per germline. The CDR3 consists of 15 residues. Written as DNA, the CDR3 is TGTGCCAGCAGCTTCACACAGGCTTCAAGGGATACGCAGTATTTT. Translation gives CASSFTQASRDTQYF. The variable domain in full, completed from reference TRBV7-2 and TRBJ2-3, reads GAGVSQSPSNKVTEKGKDVELRCDPISGHTALYWYRQSLGQGLEFLIYFQGNSAPDKSGLPSDRFSAERTGGSVSTLTIQRTQQEDSAVYLCASSFTQASRDTQYFGPGTRLTVL.

The chain couples TRBV3-1 to TRBJ2-3; the D is unclear. The CDR3 runs 11 residues. Germline V lookup: CDR1 LGHDT, CDR2 YNNKEL (reference sequence). V lost 5 bases and J 6 bases, leaving 6 bases between the germline ends. The CDR3 DNA is TGTGCCAGCAGCTACTTGGATACGCAGTATTTT. Protein sequence: CASSYLDTQYF.

This clonotype appeared many times. This chain links TRBV2 with TRBJ1-2, with TRBD1 as a possible D gene (5 bases). This CDR3 has 14 amino acids. Germline V lookup: CDR1 SNHLY, CDR2 FYNNEI. The V and J ends lost 6 bases and 5 bases respectively, with 16 bases between them. CDR3 DNA: TGTGCCAGCAGCGCGCGGACAAATCTTTATGGCTACACCTTC. As protein: CASSARTNLYGYTF. The complete variable domain, with remaining parts taken from reference TRBV2 and TRBJ1-2, reads EPEVTQTPSHQVTQMGQEVILRCVPISNHLYFYWYRQILGQKVEFLVSFYNNEISEKSEIFDDQFSVERPDGSNFTLKIRSTKLEDSAMYFCASSARTNLYGYTFGSGTRLTVV.

The chain combines TRBV7-4 with TRBJ2-5; 9 bases match TRBD1. V was clipped by 0 bases and J by 1 base; unmatched bases: 6. The CDR3 contains 17 residues. Germline CDR1 reads SGHVT; CDR2 reads SQSDAQ. CDR3 in DNA: TGTGCCAGCAGCTTAGCGCCCGGGACAGGGATCCAAGAGACCCAGTACTTC. It yields the protein CASSLAPGTGIQETQYF.

The chain links TRBV7-6 to TRBJ2-1; D call uncertain. The J call may be wrong; the DNA end is better matched by TRBJ2-7. CDR3 size: 15 residues. Germline V gene lookup returns CDR1 SGHVS and CDR2 FNYEAQ. The CDR3 DNA is TGTGCCAGCAGCTTAGCGGTTGGTAGCAACTACGAGCAGTACTTC. It translates to CASSLAVGSNYEQYF.

This clonotype was recorded at least ten times. One end of the junction is discordant with germline, which a read error may explain. This rearrangement joins TRBV6-1 to TRBJ2-4; maybe TRBD2 (5 bases). The CDR3 is 14 residues long. Looked up from germline, CDR1 is MNHNS and CDR2 is SASEGT. CDR3 region: CASSPGMGKVALHF. Here the CDR3 DNA reads TGTGCCAGCAGCCCGGGGATGGGAAAGGTGGCCCTCCACTTC.

By its share, this clonotype is medium-sized. The chain recombines TRBV11-3 with TRBJ2-3; TRBD1 is a possible D gene (6 bases). V shed 3 bases and J shed 4 bases, with 14 bases lying between them. CDR1 is SGHNT, CDR2 YENEEA, per germline. The CDR3 loop spans 15 amino acids. The CDR3 DNA is TGTGCCAGCAGCTTCAGAAGGGGGAATGCAGATACGCAGTATTTT. Its translation is CASSFRRGNADTQYF.

V is TRBV7-3 and J is TRBJ2-7; 10 bases align to TRBD2. V shed 1 base, J shed 1 base, and the junction held 13 bases outside the gene matches. The CDR3 sequence is 19 residues long. The germline V gene has CDR1 SGHTA and CDR2 FQGTGA. The CDR3: CASSLNKGLAAPPSYEQYF. CDR3 DNA sequence: TGTGCCAGCAGCTTAAACAAAGGACTAGCGGCCCCGCCGTCCTACGAGCAGTACTTC.